The next 27 T cell receptor beta chains were all read from a single sample in a study of blood T cells in healthy people across ages. Through a sample-barcoded 5' primer and a J-beta primer mix, a second PCR was run for roughly 6 to 12 cycles. TCRdb independently ran MiXCR on the 5' RACE reads; one entry per CDR3 protein. The data show 800,000 or so distinct CDR3 sequences, more than 20% seen once. In addition, the sample was reused for a study of T cells of mothers and their children.

The sequenced sample consisted of blood. These receptors were collected from a boy under 18 in good health.

Many counts were recorded for this clonotype. The gene calls are TRBV28 and TRBJ2-7, with TRBD2 matching over 8 bases. J lost 2 bases, V lost 6 bases, and 6 bases had no gene match. This CDR3 comprises 14 residues. Looked up from germline, CDR1 is MDHEN and CDR2 is SYDVKM. CDR3 DNA sequence: TGTGCCAGCAGCTTACCGGGAGGGCCCTACGAGCAGTACTTC. Translating gives CASSLPGGPYEQYF.

As DNA, the CDR3 is TGCGCCAGCAGCTTGAACCTAGCGGGGGGGAGTGAGCAGTTCTTC. Residues: CASSLNLAGGSEQFF. J is TRBJ2-5 and V is TRBV5-1; TRBD2 matches at 12 bases. The J call may be incorrect, as the DNA end agrees better with TRBJ2-1. CDR1 SGHRS and CDR2 YFSETQ come from the germline V gene. CDR3 size: 15 residues.

Regarding this clonotype: A read error may be the cause here, since a much bigger clone is one base away. CDR3 amino acids: CARSGQAQETQYF. Written as DNA, the CDR3 is TGTGCCCGCAGCGGACAGGCCCAAGAGACCCAGTACTTC. The chain links TRBV6-2 or TRBV6-3 to TRBJ2-5; 7 bases map to TRBD1. Per the germline V gene, CDR1 is MNHEY and CDR2 is SVGEGT. The CDR3 has 13 amino acids.

The rearrangement links TRBV20-1 to TRBJ1-4, with unresolved D. The CDR3 sequence is 15 residues long. Germline-derived CDR1 and CDR2 are DFQATT and SNEGSKA (reference sequence). The V end lost 3 bases, the J end lost 1 base, and 12 bases lay between the germline ends. The CDR3 sequence is CSASHWGKTNEKLFF. CDR3 in DNA: TGCAGTGCTAGCCACTGGGGAAAAACTAATGAAAAACTGTTTTTT.

This clonotype was recorded many times. The chain has TRBV7-9 and TRBJ2-3, with D unclear. Trimming left V 4 bases short and J 0 bases short, with 5 bases between. Germline V lookup: CDR1 SEHNR, CDR2 FQNEAQ (reference sequence). CDR3 length equals 13 residues. This CDR3 reads CASSSPSTDTQYF. The CDR3 DNA reads TGTGCCAGCAGCTCTCCCAGCACAGATACGCAGTATTTT.

This clonotype was observed a handful of times. The rearrangement links TRBV6-2 or TRBV6-3 to TRBJ2-5; D is perhaps TRBD2 (6 bases). Trimming took 10 bases from V and 3 from J, leaving 12 bases between them. The CDR3 length is 12 residues. Germline CDR1 MNHEY, CDR2 SVGEGT. CDR3 nucleotides: TGTGCCAACAGCCGCGGGGAAGAGACCCAGTACTTC. Protein: CANSRGEETQYF.

There are a few counts of this clonotype. One end of the junction is discordant with germline, which a read error may explain. J is TRBJ2-1 and V is TRBV29-1; D might be TRBD1 or TRBD2, each matching 6 bases. The CDR3 consists of 13 residues. Germline loops: CDR1 SQVTM, CDR2 ANQGSEA. The CDR3, as DNA: TGCAGCGCTGAAGAATGGGGGGCCCATGAGCAGTTCTTC. Its protein is CSAEEWGAHEQFF.

This clonotype has only a few counts. This chain joins TRBV27 and TRBJ1-2; tentatively, D is TRBD1 (5 bases). The V gene's germline CDR1 is MNHEY and CDR2 SMNVEV (reference sequence). V was clipped by 1 base and J by 4 bases, with 13 bases between them. The CDR3 has 15 amino acids. The CDR3 region has the DNA TGTGCCAGCAGTTTATTTGGGACGTTGGTCTATGGCTACACCTTC. Translation: CASSLFGTLVYGYTF.

The chain has TRBV27 and TRBJ1-1; TRBD1 is a possible D gene (5 bases). This CDR3 has 13 residues. V was shortened by 1 base and J by 5 bases, with 8 bases between the two germline ends. Germline-derived CDR1 and CDR2 are MNHEY and SMNVEV (reference sequence). CDR3 coding DNA: TGTGCCAGCAGTTTATTGTGGGGGACTGAAGCTTTCTTT. Protein sequence: CASSLLWGTEAFF.

This clonotype has only a few counts. The V call is TRBV20-1, the J call TRBJ2-7, with TRBD2 matching over 8 bases. The CDR3 has 14 amino acids. Looked up from germline, CDR1 is DFQATT and CDR2 is SNEGSKA (reference sequence). V was pared by 0 bases and J by 2 bases, with 3 bases of the junction left unmatched. Here the CDR3 DNA reads TGCAGTGCTAGAGAAGCGGGAGCCACCTACGAGCAGTACTTC. This gives the protein CSAREAGATYEQYF.

The rearrangement joins TRBV7-2 to TRBJ2-1; TRBD2 matches at 13 bases. In germline, CDR1 is SGHTA, CDR2 FQGNSA. This CDR3 has 15 amino acids. With V trimmed by 5 bases and J by 6 bases, 4 bases remained unmatched. This chain's CDR3 is CASSTTSGGVNEQFF. Here the CDR3 DNA reads TGTGCCAGCAGCACAACTAGCGGGGGGGTCAATGAGCAGTTCTTC.

This sequence joins TRBV4-2 and TRBJ2-4; no definite D call. Trimming took off 0 bases at V and 2 bases at J, with 14 bases between the two ends. In germline, CDR1 is LGHNA, CDR2 YNFKEQ. CDR3 length equals 17 residues. The CDR3 DNA follows: TGTGCCAGCAGCCAAGAGATAGGACCCTTAACCAAAAACATTCAGTACTTC. This codes for CASSQEIGPLTKNIQYF.

V and J are TRBV5-6 and TRBJ2-3; D unresolved. CDR3 length: 13 residues. Germline V gene sequence: CDR1 SGHDT, CDR2 YYEEEE. The ends were cut back, 5 bases at V and 2 bases at J, with 9 bases in the middle. Written as DNA, the CDR3 is TGTGCCAGCAGATCGCGGACCACAGATACGCAGTATTTT. Translation gives CASRSRTTDTQYF.

The rearrangement joins TRBV25-1 to TRBJ2-5, with D maybe TRBD1 (6 bases). V was trimmed by 1 base and J by 4 bases, leaving 16 bases between them. CDR3 length equals 16 residues. The germline V gene encodes CDR1 MGHDK and CDR2 SYGVNS. CDR3 protein: CASSEFSTGGVETQYF. The CDR3, as DNA: TGTGCCAGCAGTGAATTCTCGACAGGTGGGGTAGAGACCCAGTACTTC.

This chain joins TRBV29-1 and TRBJ2-4, with 7 nucleotides matching TRBD1. The V gene end was trimmed by 1 base and the J gene end by 8 bases; junction bases not matched to a gene: 5. Germline V gives CDR1 SQVTM, CDR2 ANQGSEA. CDR3 length: 13 amino acids. In DNA form, the CDR3 reads TGCAGCGTTGAAGCGCACAGGGGAGACATTCAGTACTTC. Its translation: CSVEAHRGDIQYF.

The V gene is TRBV3-1, the J gene TRBJ2-5; no definite D call. The DNA matches TRBJ2-7 better at its end, which makes the J call doubtful. The CDR3 sequence is 12 residues long. Germline assignment: CDR1 LGHDT and CDR2 YNNKEL (reference sequence). CDR3 sequence reads: CASGPTPYEQYF. The DNA for the CDR3 is TGTGCCAGCGGTCCGACCCCTTACGAGCAGTACTTC.

This clonotype was counted between two and nine times. This chain connects TRBV13 to TRBJ1-4; D gene uncertain. The germline V gene has CDR1 PRHDT and CDR2 FYEKMQ (reference sequence). The CDR3 totals 16 residues. V was cut by 2 bases and J by 2 bases, with 12 bases left in between. The CDR3 is CASSLFSRWTNEKLFF. The CDR3 bases are TGTGCCAGCAGCTTATTTTCCCGTTGGACTAATGAAAAACTGTTTTTT.

This sequence joins TRBV27 and TRBJ2-2; TRBD2 matches 9 bases. The V gene's germline CDR1 is MNHEY and CDR2 SMNVEV (reference sequence). V shed 2 bases, J shed 6 bases, and the junction held 4 bases outside the gene matches. This CDR3 has 15 amino acids. The CDR3 DNA reads as TGTGCCAGCAGTTTACCAGGCGGGGGGGCCGGGGAGCTGTTTTTT. Its translation: CASSLPGGGAGELFF.

This chain joins TRBV7-9 and TRBJ2-5; D gene uncertain. The germline V gene has CDR1 SEHNR and CDR2 FQNEAQ (reference sequence). Trimming took off 8 bases at V and 4 bases at J, with 20 bases between the two ends. The CDR3 length is 15 residues. CDR3 nucleotide sequence: TGTGCCAGCGGCTCCTTCCACGGCGGTGCAGAGACCCAGTACTTC. Protein product: CASGSFHGGAETQYF.

The chain recombines TRBV20-1 with TRBJ2-5; 14 bases are shared with TRBD2. Unmatched junction bases numbered 8, after V lost 3 bases and J lost 2 bases. The CDR3 totals 17 residues. Germline assignment: CDR1 DFQATT and CDR2 SNEGSKA (reference sequence). CDR3 residues: CSASFRRLAGGQETQYF. The CDR3 nucleotides are TGCAGTGCTAGTTTCCGACGACTAGCGGGAGGGCAAGAGACCCAGTACTTC.

This chain links TRBV18 with TRBJ2-5; D might be TRBD1 (5 bases). The CDR3 loop spans 13 amino acids. V lost 8 bases to trimming and J lost 3 bases, with 13 bases between them. In germline, CDR1 is KGHSH, CDR2 LQKENI. CDR3 in amino acids: CASQGVQEETQYF. The CDR3 coding sequence is TGTGCCAGCCAAGGGGTCCAAGAAGAGACCCAGTACTTC. The whole variable domain, filled in from reference TRBV18 and TRBJ2-5, reads NAGVMQNPRHLVRRRGQEARLRCSPMKGHSHVYWYRQLPEEGLKFMVYLQKENIIDESGMPKERFSAEFPKEGPSILRIQQVVRGDSAAYFCASQGVQEETQYFGPGTRLLVL.

This rearrangement joins TRBV20-1 to TRBJ2-4, with D perhaps TRBD1 or TRBD2 (7 bases each). Germline CDR1 is DFQATT and CDR2 is SNEGSKA (reference sequence). V was clipped by 3 bases and J by 4 bases, with 19 bases between them. This CDR3 contains 16 residues. The CDR3 DNA sequence: TGCAGTGCTAGTCTTCAACAGGGGAGGGGGAAAAACATTCAGTACTTC. It translates to CSASLQQGRGKNIQYF.

This clonotype occurred a few times. The CDR3 here is CASLPRTGTGELFF. The CDR3 nucleotides read TGTGCCAGCCTTCCTCGGACAGGCACCGGGGAGCTGTTTTTT. The gene calls are TRBV6-6 and TRBJ2-2, with 7 bases identical to TRBD1. Germline CDR1 and CDR2: MNHNY and SVGAGI (reference sequence). The CDR3 runs 14 residues. After removal of 8 bases from V and 4 bases from J, the junction contained 7 bases not matched to a gene.

This rearrangement joins TRBV10-3 to TRBJ2-3; TRBD2 matches 12 bases. CDR3 size: 18 residues. Germline-derived CDR1 and CDR2 are ENHRY and SYGVKD. V shed 0 bases, J shed 4 bases, and the junction held 8 bases outside the gene matches. This CDR3 is CAISESTSGSGGADTQYF. CDR3 in DNA: TGTGCCATCAGTGAGTCGACTAGCGGGAGTGGGGGAGCAGATACGCAGTATTTT.

This clonotype was counted only a few times. The chain has TRBV7-2 and TRBJ2-6, with D possibly TRBD2 on 6 matching bases. The CDR3 consists of 18 residues. V gave up 2 bases and J gave up 4 bases, with 18 bases separating them. The germline V gene has CDR1 SGHTA and CDR2 FQGNSA. DNA of the CDR3: TGTGCCAGCAGCTTAAACGGGGGAGTATTTACCGGGGCCAACGTCCTGACTTTC. Translating gives CASSLNGGVFTGANVLTF.

This clonotype showed up just a few times. This chain connects TRBV29-1 to TRBJ1-1; D gene uncertain. CDR1 is SQVTM and CDR2 is ANQGSEA in the germline V gene. This CDR3 contains 14 residues. Trimming cost V 6 bases and J 2 bases, with 16 bases left between them. The CDR3 loop reads CSVDQRGANTEAFF. The CDR3 coding sequence is TGCAGCGTCGATCAGAGAGGCGCCAACACTGAAGCTTTCTTT.

The chain combines TRBV12-3 or TRBV12-4 with TRBJ2-7, with D perhaps given as TRBD1 or TRBD2 (6 bases each). V lost 6 bases and J 2 bases, leaving 20 bases between the germline ends. This CDR3 has 16 amino acids. In DNA, the CDR3 is TGTGCCAGCAGGGAGTCCTGGAGGGGGAGTGCCTACGAGCAGTACTTC. Translation: CASRESWRGSAYEQYF.